A selection of T cell receptor beta chains follows, all from one sample in a study of vaccination and CD4 T cells after COVID-19. What these receptors recognize is not known. TCRdb fed the PCR reads into MiXCR, producing one record per CDR3 protein. Of some 11,000 distinct CDR3 sequences in the sample, more than 35% were seen once. Material for sequencing was cultured CD4+ T cells from blood. Every receptor here comes from a human donor with COVID-19. Both conserved end residues are part of each CDR3. Each record gives: D gene, J gene, V gene, clone size, CDR3 DNA, CDR3 protein. A D gene is named only where the DNA matches it firmly. Clone size is given for some rows only: seen once, a few or many times, or a class if the clone is expanded.

D gene: TRBD1
J gene: TRBJ1-6
V gene: TRBV12-3/TRBV12-4
clone size: few
CDR3 DNA: TGTGCCAGCAGTCCTGACAGGGGGATGGCACCCCTCCACTTT
CDR3 protein: CASSPDRGMAPLHF

D gene: TRBD1
J gene: TRBJ1-5
V gene: TRBV6-1
clone size: .
CDR3 DNA: TGTGCCAGCAGACGTAGGACAGGGCCTATCGGTCAGCCCCAGCATTTT
CDR3 protein: CASRRRTGPIGQPQHF

D gene: .
J gene: TRBJ1-4
V gene: TRBV4-2
clone size: .
CDR3 DNA: TGTGCCAGCACCACACAGGGCTTCTGGGGTGGGGCTAATGAAAAACTGTTTTTT
CDR3 protein: CASTTQGFWGGANEKLFF

D gene: TRBD1
J gene: TRBJ2-2
V gene: TRBV6-1
clone size: .
CDR3 DNA: TGTGCCAACAGCCCCCAGACAGGGAACACCGGGGAGCTGGTTTTT
CDR3 protein: CANSPQTGNTGELVF

D gene: .
J gene: TRBJ1-5
V gene: TRBV24-1
clone size: .
CDR3 DNA: TGTGCCACCAGTGACCCAGGGGCAGGGCAGCCCCAGCATTTT
CDR3 protein: CATSDPGAGQPQHF

D gene: .
J gene: TRBJ1-1
V gene: TRBV15
clone size: medium-sized
CDR3 DNA: TGTGCCACCAGCAGAGTGATGAACACTGAAGCTTTCTTT
CDR3 protein: CATSRVMNTEAFF

D gene: TRBD1
J gene: TRBJ1-6
V gene: TRBV5-1
clone size: .
CDR3 DNA: TGCGCCAGCAGCTGGACAGGTCATAATTCACCCCTCCACTTT
CDR3 protein: CASSWTGHNSPLHF

D gene: .
J gene: TRBJ1-5
V gene: TRBV6-5
clone size: .
CDR3 DNA: TGTGCCAGCAGTTTCAGCAGAGGGCAGCCCCAGCATTTT
CDR3 protein: CASSFSRGQPQHF

D gene: TRBD2
J gene: TRBJ2-5
V gene: TRBV7-2
clone size: .
CDR3 DNA: TGTGCCAGCAGCACGACTAGCGGGGGCGGTGAGACCCAGTACTTC
CDR3 protein: CASSTTSGGGETQYF

D gene: .
J gene: TRBJ2-5
V gene: TRBV12-5
clone size: .
CDR3 DNA: TGTGCTAGCCAAGGGGGGCCGCAAGAGACCCAGTACTTC
CDR3 protein: CASQGGPQETQYF

D gene: TRBD1
J gene: TRBJ1-5
V gene: TRBV19
clone size: few
CDR3 DNA: TGTGCCAGTAGTGCCAGGGGGGTGGGTAATCAGCCCCAGCATTTT
CDR3 protein: CASSARGVGNQPQHF

D gene: .
J gene: TRBJ1-4
V gene: TRBV4-2
clone size: .
CDR3 DNA: TGTGCCAGCAGCCAAGAGGGAACACACGCAACTAATGAAAAACTGTTTTTT
CDR3 protein: CASSQEGTHATNEKLFF

D gene: TRBD2
J gene: TRBJ2-5
V gene: TRBV19
clone size: once
CDR3 DNA: TGTGCCAGTACCTCTAGCGGGGGGAAAGAGACCCAGTACTTC
CDR3 protein: CASTSSGGKETQYF

D gene: .
J gene: TRBJ2-7
V gene: TRBV7-6
clone size: few
CDR3 DNA: TGTGCCAGCAGCTTAAGGGGTTACGAGCAGTACTTC
CDR3 protein: CASSLRGYEQYF

D gene: .
J gene: TRBJ1-1
V gene: TRBV30
clone size: .
CDR3 DNA: TGTGCCTGGAGTGTACTGGTGACAAGTGAAGCTTTCTTT
CDR3 protein: CAWSVLVTSEAFF

D gene: TRBD2
J gene: TRBJ2-5
V gene: TRBV18
clone size: once
CDR3 DNA: TGTGCCAGCTCACCGCTAAGTGGTGGCGCGGGAGAAGAGACCCAGTACTTC
CDR3 protein: CASSPLSGGAGEETQYF

D gene: .
J gene: TRBJ2-4
V gene: TRBV2
clone size: few
CDR3 DNA: TGTGCCAGCAATGGGGTCTTCGAAAACATTCAGTACTTC
CDR3 protein: CASNGVFENIQYF

D gene: .
J gene: TRBJ1-4
V gene: TRBV19
clone size: .
CDR3 DNA: TGTGCCAGTAGTACCCCCAAAGGCAACAATGAAAAACTGTTTTTT
CDR3 protein: CASSTPKGNNEKLFF

D gene: TRBD2
J gene: TRBJ2-5
V gene: TRBV18
clone size: few
CDR3 DNA: TGTGCCAGCTCACCCGGGACTAGCGGACAAGAGACCCAGTACTTC
CDR3 protein: CASSPGTSGQETQYF

D gene: TRBD2
J gene: TRBJ2-3
V gene: TRBV2
clone size: .
CDR3 DNA: TGTGCCAGCAGTGAAAGCGGGGGGGCCCGGACAGATACGCAGTATTTT
CDR3 protein: CASSESGGARTDTQYF

D gene: .
J gene: TRBJ1-5
V gene: TRBV20-1
clone size: .
CDR3 DNA: TGCAGTGCTAGGATAAGACAGTCGAATCAGCCCCAGCATTTT
CDR3 protein: CSARIRQSNQPQHF

D gene: .
J gene: TRBJ1-5
V gene: TRBV7-8
clone size: .
CDR3 DNA: TGTGCCAGCAGCGCAAGGGACGGGGGAAGCAATCAGCCCCAGCATTTT
CDR3 protein: CASSARDGGSNQPQHF

D gene: .
J gene: TRBJ2-2
V gene: TRBV9
clone size: .
CDR3 DNA: TGTGCCAGCAGCGGGGGGGCAAGCGCTGGGGAGCTGTTTTTT
CDR3 protein: CASSGGASAGELFF

D gene: .
J gene: TRBJ1-1
V gene: TRBV12-3/TRBV12-4
clone size: .
CDR3 DNA: TGTGCCAGCAGTTTGGGGATGAAGGGTTTCTTT
CDR3 protein: CASSLGMKGFF

D gene: .
J gene: TRBJ1-3
V gene: TRBV7-2
clone size: .
CDR3 DNA: TGTGCCAGCAGCTTTAACTCCTTCTCTGGAAACACCATATATTTT
CDR3 protein: CASSFNSFSGNTIYF

D gene: TRBD1
J gene: TRBJ1-5
V gene: TRBV6-2/TRBV6-3
clone size: .
CDR3 DNA: TGTGCCAGCAGTTACTCGTTTGACAGGGCCAGCAATCAGCCCCAGCATTTT
CDR3 protein: CASSYSFDRASNQPQHF

D gene: .
J gene: TRBJ1-6
V gene: TRBV5-1
clone size: few
CDR3 DNA: TGCGCCAGCAGCCTACGGGGTACCTCTGGTAATTCACCCCTCCACTTT
CDR3 protein: CASSLRGTSGNSPLHF

D gene: .
J gene: TRBJ2-2
V gene: TRBV12-3/TRBV12-4
clone size: few
CDR3 DNA: TGTGCCAGCAGTTTACTGGGGGTGAACACCGGGGAGCTGTTTTTT
CDR3 protein: CASSLLGVNTGELFF

D gene: TRBD2
J gene: TRBJ2-5
V gene: TRBV2
clone size: few
CDR3 DNA: TGTGCCAGCAGTGTTCTCCGCGGGCGGGGGGGGACCCAGTACTTC
CDR3 protein: CASSVLRGRGGTQYF

D gene: TRBD1
J gene: TRBJ2-7
V gene: TRBV2
clone size: .
CDR3 DNA: TGTGCCAGCAGTGCGGGACAGTCCTCTTTGCAGCAGTACTTC
CDR3 protein: CASSAGQSSLQQYF

D gene: .
J gene: TRBJ2-2
V gene: TRBV20-1
clone size: .
CDR3 DNA: TGCAGTGCTCTCGACCCAAGGACTAAAAACACCGGGGAGCTGTTTTTT
CDR3 protein: CSALDPRTKNTGELFF

D gene: .
J gene: TRBJ1-2
V gene: TRBV2
clone size: .
CDR3 DNA: TGTGCCAGGACGAGGGACCGACAAGACTATGGCTACACCTTC
CDR3 protein: CARTRDRQDYGYTF

D gene: TRBD2
J gene: TRBJ2-5
V gene: TRBV2
clone size: .
CDR3 DNA: TGTGCCAGCAGTGATGCAGATGGGGGAAGGACTAGCGGCGGTAGGACCCAGTACTTC
CDR3 protein: CASSDADGGRTSGGRTQYF

D gene: TRBD2
J gene: TRBJ2-1
V gene: TRBV6-1
clone size: once
CDR3 DNA: TGTGCCAGCAGTGCCGTAGCGGGGAATTCGGGTGAGCAGTTCTTC
CDR3 protein: CASSAVAGNSGEQFF

D gene: TRBD1
J gene: TRBJ2-7
V gene: TRBV7-9
clone size: .
CDR3 DNA: TGTGCCAGCAGCCCTGGGGACAGGCATGACTACGAGCAGTACTTC
CDR3 protein: CASSPGDRHDYEQYF

D gene: .
J gene: TRBJ1-2
V gene: TRBV11-3
clone size: .
CDR3 DNA: TGTGCCAGCAGCCCGGACGGCTATGGCTACACCTTC
CDR3 protein: CASSPDGYGYTF

D gene: .
J gene: TRBJ2-5
V gene: TRBV5-1
clone size: .
CDR3 DNA: TGCGCCAGCAGCTTGTACTCCGAGACCCAGTACTTC
CDR3 protein: CASSLYSETQYF

D gene: TRBD2
J gene: TRBJ2-1
V gene: TRBV20-1
clone size: few
CDR3 DNA: TGCAGTGCTAGAGACAGCGGGGGGGCTACATATGAGCAGTTCTTC
CDR3 protein: CSARDSGGATYEQFF

D gene: TRBD2
J gene: TRBJ2-5
V gene: TRBV6-1
clone size: few
CDR3 DNA: TGTGCCAGCAGTACCAGAGCGGGGTCCGAGACCCAGTACTTC
CDR3 protein: CASSTRAGSETQYF

D gene: TRBD1
J gene: TRBJ1-1
V gene: TRBV29-1
clone size: few
CDR3 DNA: TGCAGCGTGACAGGGGGCCGAATGAACACTGAAGCTTTCTTT
CDR3 protein: CSVTGGRMNTEAFF

D gene: .
J gene: TRBJ1-2
V gene: TRBV4-3
clone size: hyperexpanded
CDR3 DNA: TGCGCCAGCAGCCTCGGTGTGGGAGGGCTCGCCAACTATGGCTACACCTTC
CDR3 protein: CASSLGVGGLANYGYTF

D gene: .
J gene: TRBJ2-7
V gene: TRBV6-2/TRBV6-3
clone size: few
CDR3 DNA: TGTGCCAGCAGTGGGGGCAGGGGGAGGTACGAGCAGTACTTC
CDR3 protein: CASSGGRGRYEQYF

D gene: .
J gene: TRBJ1-6
V gene: TRBV20-1
clone size: .
CDR3 DNA: TGCAGTGCTTTCCAGAGGCTAGATTCACCCCTCCACTTT
CDR3 protein: CSAFQRLDSPLHF

D gene: .
J gene: TRBJ2-1
V gene: TRBV11-2
clone size: .
CDR3 DNA: TGTGCCAGCACTTTACTAACCTACAATGAGCAGTTCTTC
CDR3 protein: CASTLLTYNEQFF

D gene: .
J gene: TRBJ1-2
V gene: TRBV30
clone size: .
CDR3 DNA: TGTGCCTGGAGTGTACAGCGGGGGGACTATGGCTACACCTTC
CDR3 protein: CAWSVQRGDYGYTF

D gene: TRBD2
J gene: TRBJ2-7
V gene: TRBV6-1
clone size: once
CDR3 DNA: TGTGCCAGCAGTGAAAGCGGTAGGGCTAGCGGGTACTTC
CDR3 protein: CASSESGRASGYF

D gene: .
J gene: TRBJ1-2
V gene: TRBV28
clone size: few
CDR3 DNA: TGTGCCAGCAGCTTGACCGGGGGGCTCATTGGCTACACCTTC
CDR3 protein: CASSLTGGLIGYTF

D gene: .
J gene: TRBJ1-2
V gene: TRBV5-1
clone size: once
CDR3 DNA: TGCGCCAGCAGCTTTGGACAGATGTCTAACTATGGCTACACCTTC
CDR3 protein: CASSFGQMSNYGYTF

D gene: .
J gene: TRBJ1-5
V gene: TRBV7-2
clone size: few
CDR3 DNA: TGTGCCAGCAGCTTAACGGCCAGGGGCAATCAGCCCCAGCATTTT
CDR3 protein: CASSLTARGNQPQHF

D gene: TRBD1
J gene: TRBJ2-5
V gene: TRBV18
clone size: .
CDR3 DNA: TGTGCCAGCTCACAGGGGGCAGGGGAGACCCAGTACTTC
CDR3 protein: CASSQGAGETQYF

D gene: TRBD1
J gene: TRBJ1-1
V gene: TRBV7-9
clone size: once
CDR3 DNA: TGTGCCAGCAGCTACGCGACAGGGATGAACACTGAAGCTTTCTTT
CDR3 protein: CASSYATGMNTEAFF

D gene: TRBD1
J gene: TRBJ1-6
V gene: TRBV6-1
clone size: few
CDR3 DNA: TGTGCCAGCAGCCCGGCCGGGACAGGGGCTGGAGCTAATTCACCCCTCCACTTT
CDR3 protein: CASSPAGTGAGANSPLHF

D gene: TRBD2
J gene: TRBJ2-5
V gene: TRBV9
clone size: once
CDR3 DNA: TGTGCCAGCAGCGCAGTGGGACTAGCGGGGGGCCGATTAAGGGAGACCCAGTACTTC
CDR3 protein: CASSAVGLAGGRLRETQYF

D gene: .
J gene: TRBJ1-1
V gene: TRBV11-2
clone size: .
CDR3 DNA: TGTGCCAGCAGCTTTGGAAACACTGAAGCTTTCTTT
CDR3 protein: CASSFGNTEAFF

D gene: TRBD2
J gene: TRBJ2-1
V gene: TRBV20-1
clone size: few
CDR3 DNA: TGCAGTGCTAGTACTAGCGGGGGTTTGCATGAGCAGTTCTTC
CDR3 protein: CSASTSGGLHEQFF